This TCR beta chain derives from a study of cytomegalovirus exposure and HLA in healthy donors. This CDR3 region has 17 residues. The junction had 6 bases not matched to a gene; V was cut back by 0 bases and J by 2 bases. From germline, CDR1 is LGHNA and CDR2 YSLEER. Primers: 60 Vbeta forward and 13 Jbeta reverse. This table comes from immunoSEQ multiplex PCR, and its TCRdb copy is limited to in-frame clones, with some not included. The sample lists more than 200,000 clones, about 80% occurring once. This clone was seen once. Sequencing was done on a sample of PBMCs. The clonotype originates from a man aged 18 to 29 in good health and CMV-seronegative. The gene calls are TRBV4-3 and TRBJ2-2; 7 bases are shared with TRBD1. Written as DNA, the CDR3 is TGCGCCAGCAGCCAAGATAGGACAGGCTTTAACACCGGGGAGCTGTTTTTT. Protein: CASSQDRTGFNTGELFF.